These T cell receptor beta chains were read from a single sample in a study of blood T cell repertoires in COVID-19. The method was immunoSEQ multiplex PCR; TCRdb's version includes in-frame clones alone and lacks a portion of them. The data contain fewer than 150,000 clones, 70% to 85% of them singletons. Sequencing used peripheral blood. The receptors derive from a woman older than 75 in a cohort sampled during active or convalescent COVID-19. Both conserved end residues are part of each CDR3. D genes are given only for firm matches. Clone size is stated in some rows and not others, as once, few, many or a class when expanded.

D	V	size	J	CDR3	DNA
NA	TRBV28	NA	TRBJ1-1	CASSKPSVSGMAEAFF	TGTGCCAGCAGCAAGCCTTCTGTATCAGGAATGGCTGAAGCTTTCTTT
NA	TRBV5-4	once	TRBJ2-2	CASSIIGSQTGELFF	TGTGCCAGCAGCATAATCGGGTCTCAGACCGGGGAGCTGTTTTTT
NA	TRBV7-2	NA	TRBJ2-5	CASSARLVGETQYF	TGTGCCAGCAGCGCGCGACTAGTTGGGGAGACCCAGTACTTC
NA	TRBV6-5	once	TRBJ2-2	CASSKRQVNTGELFF	TGTGCCAGCAGTAAAAGGCAGGTGAACACCGGGGAGCTGTTTTTT
NA	TRBV7-9	few	TRBJ1-2	CASSLASRKGYTF	TGTGCCAGCAGCTTAGCGAGCAGGAAGGGCTACACCTTC
NA	TRBV18	NA	TRBJ2-1	CASSPHRNEQFF	TGTGCCAGCTCACCACACCGGAATGAGCAGTTCTTC
NA	TRBV4-2	NA	TRBJ1-6	CASSPHRVASPLHF	TGTGCCAGCAGCCCCCACAGGGTGGCTTCACCCCTCCACTTT
TRBD1	TRBV19	NA	TRBJ1-6	CATGVPGQGTSPLHF	TGTGCCACAGGGGTTCCGGGACAGGGCACCTCACCCCTCCACTTT
TRBD1	TRBV19	NA	TRBJ1-5	CASSRYRGVGQPQHF	TGTGCCAGTAGTCGCTACAGGGGGGTAGGTCAGCCCCAGCATTTT
NA	TRBV7-2	NA	TRBJ2-1	CASSPFTIPDNEQFF	TGTGCCAGCAGCCCTTTTACCATCCCGGACAATGAGCAGTTCTTC
NA	TRBV19	NA	TRBJ1-3	CASSRWRKDTIYF	TGTGCCAGTAGCCGGTGGAGGAAGGACACCATATATTTT
NA	TRBV5-6	NA	TRBJ2-3	CASSLKFLRLYADTQYF	TGTGCCAGCAGCTTGAAGTTTTTGAGGCTTTATGCCGATACGCAGTATTTT
NA	TRBV30	NA	TRBJ1-6	CAWSSEVYNSPLHF	TGTGCCTGGAGCAGCGAGGTCTATAATTCACCCCTCCACTTT
NA	TRBV7-3	NA	TRBJ2-3	CASSLLGSTDTQYF	TGTGCCAGCAGCTTACTGGGCAGCACAGATACGCAGTATTTT
TRBD2	TRBV10-3	NA	TRBJ2-2	CAIRSGGPNTGELFF	TGTGCCATCAGGAGCGGGGGGCCGAACACCGGGGAGCTGTTTTTT
NA	TRBV30	few	TRBJ1-6	CAWRSQGHSPLHF	TGTGCCTGGAGGTCTCAGGGGCATTCACCCCTCCACTTT
NA	TRBV27	NA	TRBJ2-7	CASSLSRSIGLSGVVLEQYF	TGTGCCAGCAGTTTATCCAGATCGATCGGTTTGTCCGGGGTGGTGCTCGAGCAGTACTTC
TRBD2	TRBV30	NA	TRBJ2-7	CAWRKAGGGHEQYF	TGTGCCTGGAGGAAAGCGGGGGGCGGCCACGAGCAGTACTTC
NA	TRBV4-1	NA	TRBJ2-3	CASSQEDSRTDTQYF	TGCGCCAGCAGCCAAGAGGACTCCCGCACAGATACGCAGTATTTT
NA	TRBV6-5	NA	TRBJ1-1	CASRSINKNTEAFF	TGTGCCAGCAGATCCATAAACAAGAACACTGAAGCTTTCTTT
NA	TRBV19	NA	TRBJ1-5	CASADSAYQPQHF	TGTGCCAGTGCGGACTCAGCGTATCAGCCCCAGCATTTT
NA	TRBV6-5	NA	TRBJ2-7	CASSYGTSNSYEQYF	TGTGCCAGCAGTTACGGGACAAGCAACTCCTACGAGCAGTACTTC
TRBD2	TRBV4-2	NA	TRBJ2-5	CASSQEASGGLGETQYF	TGTGCCAGCAGCCAAGAGGCCTCGGGGGGGTTGGGTGAGACCCAGTACTTC
NA	TRBV6-2/TRBV6-3	NA	TRBJ1-5	CASSQERRGGQPQHF	TGTGCCAGCAGCCAGGAACGGCGAGGTGGTCAGCCCCAGCATTTT
NA	TRBV6-2/TRBV6-3	NA	TRBJ1-2	CASSYIGTMWGYTF	TGTGCCAGCAGTTATATCGGGACAATGTGGGGCTACACCTTC
NA	TRBV11-1	NA	TRBJ1-6	CASSEALYNSPLHF	TGTGCCAGCAGCGAAGCCCTCTATAATTCACCCCTCCACTTT
NA	TRBV6-6	once	TRBJ1-2	CASSHQPGGGYTF	TGTGCCAGCAGTCACCAGCCGGGGGGGGGCTACACCTTC
TRBD1	TRBV7-9	NA	TRBJ1-1	CASRRQGLNTEAFF	TGTGCCAGCAGGAGACAGGGGCTGAACACTGAAGCTTTCTTT
NA	TRBV9	few	TRBJ2-2	CASSVAPGGPGELFF	TGTGCCAGCAGCGTAGCCCCCGGGGGTCCCGGGGAGCTGTTTTTT
NA	TRBV11-2	few	TRBJ1-2	CASSPGAYGYTF	TGTGCCAGCAGCCCAGGGGCCTATGGCTACACCTTC
NA	TRBV19	NA	TRBJ1-3	CASSMQGLSGNTIYF	TGTGCCAGTAGTATGCAGGGTTTATCTGGAAACACCATATATTTT
NA	TRBV30	NA	TRBJ1-2	CASNRDGLYGYTF	TGTGCCTCCAACAGGGACGGGCTCTATGGCTACACCTTC
TRBD1	TRBV5-1	NA	TRBJ2-1	CASSLSGTGNNEQFF	TGCGCCAGCAGCTTGTCCGGGACAGGTAACAATGAGCAGTTCTTC
TRBD1	TRBV7-9	NA	TRBJ1-2	CASSSPGGRGYGYTF	TGTGCCAGCAGCTCCCCAGGGGGCAGGGGCTATGGCTACACCTTC
NA	TRBV7-9	once	TRBJ1-4	CASSYTTQGGKLFF	TGTGCCAGCAGCTACACCACACAGGGTGGAAAACTGTTTTTT
TRBD2	TRBV28	NA	TRBJ2-1	CASSSPRGGASVHNEQFF	TGTGCCAGCAGCTCGCCGAGGGGAGGGGCTAGTGTCCACAATGAGCAGTTCTTC
TRBD1	TRBV6-5	NA	TRBJ1-6	CASTKQGDMSPLHF	TGTGCCAGCACCAAACAGGGGGATATGTCACCCCTCCACTTT
TRBD2	TRBV7-2	NA	TRBJ2-3	CASSVGLAGGYWGTDTQYF	TGTGCCAGCAGCGTCGGACTAGCGGGGGGCTATTGGGGGACAGATACGCAGTATTTT
NA	TRBV30	NA	TRBJ1-4	CAWSANRKGPEKLFF	TGTGCCTGGAGCGCAAACAGGAAAGGCCCTGAAAAACTGTTTTTT
NA	TRBV2	NA	TRBJ2-3	CASSEAPRRQYF	TGTGCCAGCAGTGAAGCCCCCCGTAGGCAGTATTTT
TRBD2	TRBV2	few	TRBJ2-7	CASRVTSDEQYF	TGTGCCAGCAGGGTTACTAGCGACGAGCAGTACTTC
NA	TRBV21-1	NA	TRBJ1-5	CASPPLGEADQPQHF	TGTGCCAGCCCACCCTTGGGGGAGGCGGATCAGCCCCAGCATTTT
NA	TRBV7-3	NA	TRBJ1-1	CASSLGPARNTEAFF	TGTGCCAGCAGCTTAGGGCCCGCACGGAACACTGAAGCTTTCTTT
NA	TRBV19	NA	TRBJ1-3	CATIKGGSGNTIYF	TGTGCCACAATAAAAGGAGGATCTGGAAACACCATATATTTT
TRBD1	TRBV6-2/TRBV6-3	NA	TRBJ1-5	CASSRTGVQPQHF	TGTGCCAGCAGTCGGACAGGGGTTCAGCCCCAGCATTTT
TRBD2	TRBV2	NA	TRBJ2-3	CASRLAESRTDTQYF	TGTGCCAGCAGGCTAGCGGAGTCCCGCACAGATACGCAGTATTTT
NA	TRBV5-1	NA	TRBJ1-1	CASSFTANTEAFF	TGCGCCAGCAGCTTTACAGCGAACACTGAAGCTTTCTTT
NA	TRBV7-9	NA	TRBJ1-4	CASSFRGRTNEKLFF	TGTGCCAGCAGCTTTAGGGGAAGAACTAATGAAAAACTGTTTTTT
TRBD1	TRBV6-1	NA	TRBJ2-5	CASSETGAASETQYF	TGTGCCAGCAGTGAAACAGGGGCAGCTTCAGAGACCCAGTACTTC
TRBD1	TRBV28	NA	TRBJ2-5	CASRLTGSETQYF	TGTGCCAGCAGGCTGACAGGGTCGGAGACCCAGTACTTC
TRBD1	TRBV2	once	TRBJ1-6	CASSPDRVHNSPLHF	TGTGCCAGCTCCCCAGACAGGGTCCATAATTCACCCCTCCACTTT
TRBD1	TRBV4-3	NA	TRBJ1-6	CASSQEIALGQGVGPLHF	TGCGCCAGCAGCCAAGAAATAGCGCTGGGACAGGGGGTCGGACCCCTCCACTTT
TRBD1	TRBV6-5	NA	TRBJ2-5	CASRMDREETQYF	TGTGCCAGCAGAATGGACAGGGAGGAGACCCAGTACTTC
NA	TRBV10-3	NA	TRBJ2-5	CAISDLGPETQYF	TGTGCCATCAGTGACCTGGGGCCAGAGACCCAGTACTTC
NA	TRBV18	NA	TRBJ1-1	CASSPSSRGNTEAFF	TGTGCCAGCTCACCCTCTTCTAGGGGGAACACTGAAGCTTTCTTT